Presented here are 31 T cell receptor beta chains from one specimen sequenced in a study of blood T cell repertoires in COVID-19. Method: immunoSEQ multiplex PCR; TCRdb's copy keeps in-frame clones and lacks some. The sample comprises about 270,000 clones, roughly 84% of which are singletons, and 8.6% rests with the top ten. Sequencing was carried out using peripheral blood. These receptors came from a human donor in a cohort sampled during active COVID-19.

CDR3 nucleotide sequence: TGTGCCATCAACGACAGGGACAATCAGCCCCAGCATTTT. Protein: CAINDRDNQPQHF. The V and J genes are TRBV10-3 and TRBJ1-5; 7 bases are a match to TRBD1. The CDR3 runs 13 residues. V was pared by 7 bases and J by 3 bases, with 3 bases of the junction left unmatched. CDR1 is ENHRY and CDR2 is SYGVKD in the germline V gene.

The rearrangement uses TRBV27 and TRBJ1-2; D possibly corresponds to TRBD1 (6 bases). Deletions cut 8 bases from V and 0 bases from J, with 16 bases between. The germline V gene encodes CDR1 MNHEY and CDR2 SMNVEV (reference sequence). The CDR3 is 15 amino acids. The CDR3 region is CASGLGGAPNYGYTF. The CDR3 bases are TGTGCCAGCGGATTGGGGGGGGCACCTAACTATGGCTACACCTTC.

This chain uses TRBV7-2 with TRBJ2-1; 7 bases line up with TRBD2. J gave up 2 bases and V 1 base, and 8 bases lay outside the gene matches. CDR1 is SGHTA, CDR2 FQGNSA, per germline. This CDR3 is built from 17 residues. The CDR3 region is CASSLGGGSGTYNEQFF. CDR3 DNA sequence: TGTGCCAGCAGCTTAGGGGGCGGAAGCGGGACCTACAATGAGCAGTTCTTC.

CDR3 coding DNA: TGCGCCAGCAGCCATGTAATCGCCGTTCAGGGCTTGGGGACGCAGTATTTT. Its translation: CASSHVIAVQGLGTQYF. The genes are TRBV4-1 and TRBJ2-3; possibly TRBD1 for D (5 bases). There are 17 residues in the CDR3. V was shortened by 3 bases and J by 9 bases, with 25 bases between the two germline ends. The germline V gene has CDR1 MGHRA and CDR2 YSYEKL.

V and J are TRBV28 and TRBJ1-2; D is possibly TRBD1 (5 bases). Germline CDR1 is MDHEN and CDR2 is SYDVKM. This CDR3 is 13 amino acids long. With 8 bases removed from V and 2 bases from J, the gap between germline ends came to 12 bases. The CDR3 is CASGDRVNYGYTF. The CDR3 coding sequence is TGTGCCAGCGGAGACAGAGTCAACTATGGCTACACCTTC.

The chain couples TRBV6-6 to TRBJ2-3; the D gene is possibly TRBD2 (5 bases). CDR1 is MNHNY, CDR2 SVGAGI, per germline (reference sequence). V shed 1 base and J shed 2 bases, with 7 bases lying between them. The length of the CDR3 is 14 residues. CDR3 residues: CASSYYGNTDTQYF. For the CDR3, the DNA is TGTGCCAGCAGTTACTACGGGAACACAGATACGCAGTATTTT.

The V gene is TRBV28, the J gene TRBJ1-1; D is ambiguous. Trimming left V 7 bases short and J 2 bases short, with 5 bases between. This CDR3 has 11 amino acids. Germline assignment: CDR1 MDHEN and CDR2 SYDVKM. The CDR3 is CASTSNTEAFF. The CDR3 DNA reads as TGTGCCAGCACTTCTAACACTGAAGCTTTCTTT.

In its sample, this clone was seen a few times. The V call is TRBV9, the J call TRBJ1-4; 9 bases line up with TRBD1. Looked up from germline, CDR1 is SGDLS and CDR2 is YYNGEE. The CDR3 sequence is 15 residues long. V dropped 1 base and J dropped 8; count of bases not matched to a gene: 6. This CDR3 is CASSVTGGVGEKLFF. The CDR3 coding sequence is TGTGCCAGCAGCGTAACAGGGGGCGTAGGGGAAAAACTGTTTTTT.

The chain couples TRBV15 to TRBJ2-5; 11 nucleotides line up with TRBD2. This CDR3 contains 15 residues. The V gene end was trimmed by 7 bases and the J gene end by 9 bases; junction bases not matched to a gene: 13. Germline V lookup: CDR1 LNHNV, CDR2 YYDKDF (reference sequence). CDR3 coding DNA: TGTGCCACCAACCCGACTAGCGGGGACCGGCCGGCCCAGTACTTC. Protein product: CATNPTSGDRPAQYF.

The CDR3: CASSPTRGYYEQYF. In nucleotides, the CDR3 is TGCGCCAGCAGCCCTACCCGGGGATACTACGAGCAGTACTTC. The gene calls are TRBV5-1 and TRBJ2-7; D may be TRBD2 (5 bases). The V end was cut by 4 bases, the J end by 3 bases, with 14 bases between. The CDR3 sequence is 14 residues long. Germline CDR1 is SGHRS and CDR2 is YFSETQ.

V usage is TRBV28 and J usage is TRBJ1-5, with D unresolved. CDR3 length: 16 residues. The V end was cut by 2 bases, the J end by 0 bases, with 11 bases between. The V gene's germline CDR1 is MDHEN and CDR2 SYDVKM. The CDR3 loop reads CASSLAVLHSNQPQHF. The CDR3 DNA follows: TGTGCCAGCAGTTTAGCGGTTCTTCATAGCAATCAGCCCCAGCATTTT.

The chain combines TRBV3-1 (or the pseudogene TRBV3-2) with TRBJ2-1; D possibly corresponds to TRBD1 (5 bases). CDR3 length: 13 residues. The germline gives CDR1 LGHDT, CDR2 YNNKEL (reference sequence). The germline V and J ends were trimmed by 0 bases and 13 bases, with 13 bases remaining between them. CDR3 sequence reads: CASSQERGLPQFF. Written as DNA, the CDR3 is TGTGCCAGCAGCCAAGAAAGGGGCTTGCCCCAGTTCTTC.

The chain recombines TRBV4-2 with TRBJ2-1; 10 nucleotides agree with TRBD2. V shed 0 bases, J shed 6 bases, and the junction held 11 bases outside the gene matches. Germline values: CDR1 LGHNA, CDR2 YNFKEQ. This CDR3 is 18 amino acids long. This CDR3 is CASSQDFSVGLAVNEQFF. The DNA of the CDR3 is TGTGCCAGCAGCCAAGACTTTTCTGTTGGACTAGCGGTCAATGAGCAGTTCTTC.

The V gene is TRBV24-1, the J gene TRBJ2-5; D is possibly TRBD1 (6 bases). V gave up 5 bases and J gave up 4 bases, with 16 bases separating them. Germline V gives CDR1 KGHDR, CDR2 SFDVKD. The CDR3 is 15 amino acids. The DNA of the CDR3 is TGTGCCACCAGTGCAGGGGCGCCATGGGGAGAGACCCAGTACTTC. This encodes CATSAGAPWGETQYF.

The chain couples TRBV7-3 to TRBJ2-5, with 9 bases aligning to TRBD2. CDR3 length equals 14 residues. Losses at the gene ends were 5 bases for V and 5 bases for J; bases not matched to a gene: 6. Germline V gene data show CDR1 as SGHTA and CDR2 as FQGTGA. Here the CDR3 reads CASSLAGRVETQYF. As DNA, the CDR3 is TGTGCCAGCAGCCTAGCGGGGCGTGTGGAGACCCAGTACTTC.

The chain carries TRBV7-2 and TRBJ2-7; maybe TRBD1 (5 bases). Trimming took 2 bases from V and 4 from J, leaving 15 bases between them. From germline, CDR1 is SGHTA and CDR2 FQGNSA. The CDR3 sequence is 15 residues long. The CDR3 coding sequence is TGTGCCAGCAGCTTATTCACAGGCGGACCATACGAGCAGTACTTC. This codes for CASSLFTGGPYEQYF.

V is TRBV28 and J is TRBJ1-5; D perhaps matches TRBD1 (5 bases). The CDR3 runs to 15 residues. The V gene lost 2 bases and the J gene lost 0 bases, with 8 bases spanning the gap. Per germline, CDR1 MDHEN and CDR2 SYDVKM. CDR3 coding DNA: TGTGCCAGCAGTTTAGACAGTTATAGCAATCAGCCCCAGCATTTT. This gives the protein CASSLDSYSNQPQHF. The whole variable domain, filled in from reference TRBV28 and TRBJ1-5, reads DVKVTQSSRYLVKRTGEKVFLECVQDMDHENMFWYRQDPGLGLRLIYFSYDVKMKEKGDIPEGYSVSREKKERFSLILESASTNQTSMYLCASSLDSYSNQPQHFGDGTRLSIL.

This clone occurred a few times. V and J are TRBV6-1 and TRBJ1-4; possibly TRBD1 for D (6 bases). V shed 1 base and J shed 4 bases, with 7 bases lying between them. CDR1 MNHNS and CDR2 SASEGT come from the germline V gene. CDR3 length: 14 residues. The CDR3 DNA is TGTGCCAGCAGTGAAGGGACAGTTAATGAAAAACTGTTTTTT. This sequence encodes CASSEGTVNEKLFF.

The V gene is TRBV20-1, the J gene TRBJ2-1; D gene uncertain. Germline V lookup: CDR1 DFQATT, CDR2 SNEGSKA (reference sequence). This CDR3 contains 11 residues. V lost 2 bases and J 4 bases, leaving 3 bases between the germline ends. The CDR3 loop reads CSARQYNEQFF. Here the CDR3 DNA reads TGCAGTGCTAGACAGTACAATGAGCAGTTCTTC.

The chain joins TRBV25-1 to TRBJ2-5, with TRBD2 matching 12 bases. The V and J ends lost 5 bases and 2 bases, in that order; junction bases with no gene match: 6. The germline CDR1 and CDR2 sequences are MGHDK and SYGVNS. The CDR3 sequence is 16 residues long. CDR3 protein: CASSPLAGGTQETQYF. The DNA for the CDR3 is TGTGCCAGCAGTCCACTAGCGGGGGGTACGCAAGAGACCCAGTACTTC.

The chain is built from TRBV7-3 and TRBJ2-7; TRBD2 matches 10 bases. CDR3 size: 14 residues. V was clipped by 5 bases and J by 2 bases; unmatched bases: 3. The germline V gene encodes CDR1 SGHTA and CDR2 FQGTGA. The CDR3 nucleotides read TGTGCCAGCAGCCAACTAGCGGGGCCCTACGAGCAGTACTTC. This translates into CASSQLAGPYEQYF.

This clone was observed a few times. This sequence joins TRBV5-1 and TRBJ1-1, with D tentatively TRBD1 (5 bases). Trimming stripped 0 bases from V and 1 base from J, with 10 bases between. There are 15 residues in the CDR3. Germline assignment: CDR1 SGHRS and CDR2 YFSETQ. CDR3 protein: CASSLVGARNTEAFF. The CDR3 nucleotides are TGCGCCAGCAGCTTGGTTGGGGCGCGGAACACTGAAGCTTTCTTT. The whole variable domain, filled in from reference TRBV5-1 and TRBJ1-1, reads KAGVTQTPRYLIKTRGQQVTLSCSPISGHRSVSWYQQTPGQGLQFLFEYFSETQRNKGNFPGRFSGRQFSNSRSEMNVSTLELGDSALYLCASSLVGARNTEAFFGQGTRLTVV.

This clone has only one observation. The chain links TRBV4-1 to TRBJ2-6; D is possibly TRBD1 (6 bases). CDR1 and CDR2 (germline): MGHRA, YSYEKL. The CDR3 consists of 17 residues. V shed 3 bases and J shed 2 bases, with 14 bases lying between them. CDR3 in DNA: TGCGCCAGCAGCCATGGGGGCTTGGTAGCTGGGGCCAACGTCCTGACTTTC. This gives the protein CASSHGGLVAGANVLTF.

The chain couples TRBV7-8 to TRBJ2-7, with 13 bases aligning to TRBD2. There are 16 residues in the CDR3. J lost 1 base, V lost 5 bases, and 5 bases had no gene match. CDR1 and CDR2 (germline): SGHVS, FQNEAQ. The CDR3 region is CASSPRTSGSSYEQYF. The DNA for the CDR3 is TGTGCCAGCAGCCCCCGGACTAGCGGGAGTTCCTACGAGCAGTACTTC.

This clone occurred a few times. J is TRBJ2-7 and V is TRBV15, with TRBD2 identical over 7 bases. Trimming took 0 bases from V and 5 from J; bases not matched to a gene: 7. CDR3 length: 15 residues. Germline CDR1 is LNHNV and CDR2 is YYDKDF (reference sequence). In DNA form, the CDR3 reads TGTGCCACCAGCAGAGATCCGGGCGGGAGCGACGAGCAGTACTTC. Protein product: CATSRDPGGSDEQYF.

V and J are TRBV6-5 and TRBJ2-3, with D perhaps matching TRBD1 (5 bases). The CDR3 consists of 14 residues. V dropped 5 bases and J dropped 0 bases, with 9 bases sitting between them. The V gene's germline CDR1 is MNHEY and CDR2 SVGAGI. CDR3 DNA: TGTGCCAGCAGTATAACAGGAAGCACAGATACGCAGTATTTT. This gives the protein CASSITGSTDTQYF.

The chain joins TRBV28 to TRBJ2-2; TRBD1 matches at 7 bases. The CDR3 covers 13 residues. The trim removed 5 bases at V and 7 bases at J, leaving 4 bases unmatched. Germline V CDR1 and CDR2: MDHEN, SYDVKM. This chain's CDR3 is CASSEGAGGELFF. The CDR3 DNA reads TGTGCCAGCAGTGAGGGGGCAGGCGGGGAGCTGTTTTTT.

The chain links TRBV27 to TRBJ2-1; 9 nucleotides align to TRBD1. The CDR3 is made up of 16 amino acids. Germline lookup yields CDR1 MNHEY and CDR2 SMNVEV (reference sequence). The V segment lost 3 bases and the J segment 5 bases; nucleotides outside the gene matches: 8. This CDR3 is CASSFLAGQGNNEQFF. In DNA, the CDR3 is TGTGCCAGCAGTTTCCTTGCGGGACAGGGAAACAATGAGCAGTTCTTC.

This chain joins TRBV15 and TRBJ2-1; a possible D gene is TRBD2 (7 bases). Germline CDR1 and CDR2: LNHNV and YYDKDF (reference sequence). The length of the CDR3 is 14 residues. The V end was cut by 7 bases, the J end by 7 bases, with 17 bases between. CDR3 residues: CATNRRGGGNEQFF. In DNA, the CDR3 is TGTGCCACCAACCGTAGGGGGGGTGGGAATGAGCAGTTCTTC.

The chain is built from TRBV5-8 and TRBJ1-5; D remains ambiguous. Germline CDR1 SGHTS, CDR2 YDEGEE. The CDR3 sequence is 14 residues long. V lost 0 bases, J lost 0 bases, and 4 bases lay in between. CDR3 sequence (DNA): TGTGCCAGCAGCTTGGGCTATAGCAATCAGCCCCAGCATTTT. Residues: CASSLGYSNQPQHF.

This chain uses TRBV18 with TRBJ2-3; D is undetermined. There are 14 residues in the CDR3. Germline CDR1 and CDR2: KGHSH and LQKENI. V dropped 4 bases and J dropped 0 bases, with 8 bases sitting between them. The CDR3 DNA reads TGTGCCAGCTCACTCCTATCTAGCACAGATACGCAGTATTTT. It is translated as CASSLLSSTDTQYF.